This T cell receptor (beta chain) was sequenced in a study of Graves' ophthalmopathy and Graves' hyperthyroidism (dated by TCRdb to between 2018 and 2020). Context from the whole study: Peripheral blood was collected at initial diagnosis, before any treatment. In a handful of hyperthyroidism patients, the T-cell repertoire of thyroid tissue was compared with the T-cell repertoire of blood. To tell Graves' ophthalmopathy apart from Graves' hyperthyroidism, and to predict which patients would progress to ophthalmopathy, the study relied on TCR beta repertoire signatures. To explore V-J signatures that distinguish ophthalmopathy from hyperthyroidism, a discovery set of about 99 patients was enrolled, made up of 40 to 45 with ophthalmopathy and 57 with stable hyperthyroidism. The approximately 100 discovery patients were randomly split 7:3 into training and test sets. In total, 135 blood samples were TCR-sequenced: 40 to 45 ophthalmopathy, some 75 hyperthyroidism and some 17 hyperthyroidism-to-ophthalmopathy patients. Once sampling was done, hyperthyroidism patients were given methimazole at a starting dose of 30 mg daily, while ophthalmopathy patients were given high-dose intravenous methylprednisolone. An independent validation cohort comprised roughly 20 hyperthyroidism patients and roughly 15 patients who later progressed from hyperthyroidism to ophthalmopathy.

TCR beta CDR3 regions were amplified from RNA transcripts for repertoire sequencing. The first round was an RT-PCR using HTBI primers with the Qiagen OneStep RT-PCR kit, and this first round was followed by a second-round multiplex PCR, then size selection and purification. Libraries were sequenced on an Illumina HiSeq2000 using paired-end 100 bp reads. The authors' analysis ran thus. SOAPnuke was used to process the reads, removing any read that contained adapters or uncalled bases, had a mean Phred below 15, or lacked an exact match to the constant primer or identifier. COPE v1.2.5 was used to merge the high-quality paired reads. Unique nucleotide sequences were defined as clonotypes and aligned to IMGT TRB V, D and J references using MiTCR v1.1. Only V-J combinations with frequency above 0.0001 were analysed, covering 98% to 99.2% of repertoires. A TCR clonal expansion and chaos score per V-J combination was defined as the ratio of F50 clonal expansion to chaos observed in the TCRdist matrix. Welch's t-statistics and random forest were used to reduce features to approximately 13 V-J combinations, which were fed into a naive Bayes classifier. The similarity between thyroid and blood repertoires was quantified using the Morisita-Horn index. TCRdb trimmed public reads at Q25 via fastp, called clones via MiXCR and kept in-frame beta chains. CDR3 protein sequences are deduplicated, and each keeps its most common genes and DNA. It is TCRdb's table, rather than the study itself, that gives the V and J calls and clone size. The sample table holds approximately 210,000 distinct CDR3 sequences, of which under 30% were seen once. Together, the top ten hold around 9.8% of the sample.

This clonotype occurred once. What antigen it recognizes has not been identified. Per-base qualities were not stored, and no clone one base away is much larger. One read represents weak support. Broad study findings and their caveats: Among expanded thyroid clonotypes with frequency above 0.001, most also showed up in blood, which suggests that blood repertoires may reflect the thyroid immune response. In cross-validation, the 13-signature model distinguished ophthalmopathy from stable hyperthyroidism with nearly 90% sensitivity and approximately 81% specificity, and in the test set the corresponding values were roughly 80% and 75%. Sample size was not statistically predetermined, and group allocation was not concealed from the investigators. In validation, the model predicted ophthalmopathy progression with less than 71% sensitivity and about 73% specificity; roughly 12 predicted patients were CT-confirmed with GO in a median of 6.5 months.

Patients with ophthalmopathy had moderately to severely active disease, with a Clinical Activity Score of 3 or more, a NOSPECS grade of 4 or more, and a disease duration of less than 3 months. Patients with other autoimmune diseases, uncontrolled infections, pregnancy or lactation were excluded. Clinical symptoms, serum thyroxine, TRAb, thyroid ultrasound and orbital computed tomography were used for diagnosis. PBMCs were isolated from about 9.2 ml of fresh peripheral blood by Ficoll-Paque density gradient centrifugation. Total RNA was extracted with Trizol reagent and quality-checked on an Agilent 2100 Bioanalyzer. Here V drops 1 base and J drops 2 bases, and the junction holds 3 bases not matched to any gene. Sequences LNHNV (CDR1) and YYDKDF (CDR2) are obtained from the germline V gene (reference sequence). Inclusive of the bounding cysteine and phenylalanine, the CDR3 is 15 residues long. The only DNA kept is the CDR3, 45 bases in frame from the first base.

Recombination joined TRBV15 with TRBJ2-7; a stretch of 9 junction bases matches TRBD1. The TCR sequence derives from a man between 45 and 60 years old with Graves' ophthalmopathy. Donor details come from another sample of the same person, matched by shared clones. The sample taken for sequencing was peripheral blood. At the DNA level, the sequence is TGTGCCACCAGCAGAGGTGGGACAGGGACCTACGAGCAGTACTTC. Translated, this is CATSRGGTGTYEQYF. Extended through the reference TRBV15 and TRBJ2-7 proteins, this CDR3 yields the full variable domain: DAMVIQNPRYQVTQFGKPVTLSCSQTLNHNVMYWYQQKSSQAPKLLFHYYDKDFNNEADTPDNFQSRRPNTSFCFLDIRSPGLGDTAMYLCATSRGGTGTYEQYFGPGTRLTVT.